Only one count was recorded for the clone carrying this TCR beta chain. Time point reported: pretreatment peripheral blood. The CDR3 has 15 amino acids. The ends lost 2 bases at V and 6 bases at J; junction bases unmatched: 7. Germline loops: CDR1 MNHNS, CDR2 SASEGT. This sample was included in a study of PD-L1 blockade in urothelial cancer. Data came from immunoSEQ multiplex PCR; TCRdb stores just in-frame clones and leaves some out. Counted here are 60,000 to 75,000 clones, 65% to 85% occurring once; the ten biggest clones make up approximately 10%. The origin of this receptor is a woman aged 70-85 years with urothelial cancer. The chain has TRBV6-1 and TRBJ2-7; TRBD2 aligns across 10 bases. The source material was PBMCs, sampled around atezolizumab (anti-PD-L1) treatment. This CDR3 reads CASSELASGSGEQYF. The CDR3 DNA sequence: TGTGCCAGCAGTGAATTGGCTAGCGGGAGCGGCGAGCAGTACTTC.